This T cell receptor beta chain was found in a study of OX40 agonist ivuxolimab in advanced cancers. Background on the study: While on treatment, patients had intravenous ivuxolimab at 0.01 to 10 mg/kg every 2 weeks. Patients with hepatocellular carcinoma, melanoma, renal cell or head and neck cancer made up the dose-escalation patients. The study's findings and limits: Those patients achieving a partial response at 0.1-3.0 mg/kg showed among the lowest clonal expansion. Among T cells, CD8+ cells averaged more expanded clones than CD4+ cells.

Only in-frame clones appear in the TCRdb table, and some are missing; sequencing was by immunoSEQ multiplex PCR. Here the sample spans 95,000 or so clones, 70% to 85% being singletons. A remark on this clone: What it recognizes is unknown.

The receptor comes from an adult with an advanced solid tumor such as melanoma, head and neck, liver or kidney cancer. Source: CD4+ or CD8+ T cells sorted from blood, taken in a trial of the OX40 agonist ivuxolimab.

The DNA for the CDR3 is TGCGCCAGCAGCTTTGAGGCTGCCCTACAAGAGACCCAGTACTTC. This encodes CASSFEAALQETQYF. The rearrangement links TRBV5-1 to TRBJ2-5; the D is unclear. With 2 bases removed from V and 2 bases from J, the gap between germline ends came to 13 bases. Germline V gene lookup returns CDR1 SGHRS and CDR2 YFSETQ. This CDR3 has 15 residues.